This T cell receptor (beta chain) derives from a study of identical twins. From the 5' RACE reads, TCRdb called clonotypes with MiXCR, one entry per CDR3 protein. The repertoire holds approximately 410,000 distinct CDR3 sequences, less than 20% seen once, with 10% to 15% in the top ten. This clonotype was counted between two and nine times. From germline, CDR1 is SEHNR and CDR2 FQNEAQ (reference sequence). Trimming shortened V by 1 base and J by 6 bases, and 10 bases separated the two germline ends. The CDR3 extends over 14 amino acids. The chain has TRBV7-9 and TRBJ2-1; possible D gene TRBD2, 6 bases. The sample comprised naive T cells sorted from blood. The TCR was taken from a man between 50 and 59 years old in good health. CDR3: CASSLVGTPNEQFF. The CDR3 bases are TGTGCCAGCAGCTTAGTTGGGACTCCCAATGAGCAGTTCTTC.